The 28 T cell receptor beta chains reported below all come from one sample, sequenced in a study of response to subunit inactivated influenza vaccine. In TCRdb, the RT-PCR reads were re-called with MiXCR into one record per CDR3 protein. The sample carries 400,000 to 650,000 distinct CDR3 sequences, approximately 7.8% recorded once. The sample in question was PBMCs from blood, obtained less than 30 months after vaccination. The receptors originated from a man aged 50 to 69 who received an inactivated influenza vaccine.

Many counts were recorded for this clonotype. V usage is TRBV27 and J usage is TRBJ1-5, with 7 bases matching TRBD1. The CDR3 contains 16 residues. CDR1 is MNHEY, CDR2 SMNVEV, per germline (reference sequence). V was clipped by 5 bases and J by 2 bases; unmatched bases: 9. The CDR3 loop is CASSPQGPAGNQPQHF. Here the CDR3 DNA reads TGTGCCAGCAGTCCACAGGGGCCAGCGGGCAATCAGCCCCAGCATTTT.

This clonotype came up a few times. The chain links TRBV5-1 to TRBJ1-1, with D hard to call. CDR3 length: 14 residues. V was cut by 0 bases and J by 6 bases, with 12 bases left in between. Germline V gene sequence: CDR1 SGHRS, CDR2 YFSETQ. The CDR3 bases are TGCGCCAGCAGCTTGGTGAGGGCCGGGGCTGAAGCTTTCTTT. Translated: CASSLVRAGAEAFF.

This clonotype was seen only a few times. The genes are TRBV6-6 and TRBJ2-3, with 8 bases matching TRBD1. V shed 6 bases, J shed 1 base, and the junction held 0 bases outside the gene matches. The CDR3 is 13 amino acids. Germline CDR1 MNHNY, CDR2 SVGAGI (reference sequence). CDR3: CASRQGGTDTQYF. Written as DNA, the CDR3 is TGTGCCAGCAGACAGGGGGGCACAGATACGCAGTATTTT.

V gene TRBV3-1 combines with J gene TRBJ1-2; TRBD1 matches 7 bases. The CDR3 loop spans 16 amino acids. Germline CDR1 reads LGHDT; CDR2 reads YNNKEL (reference sequence). V gave up 3 bases and J gave up 4 bases; unmatched junction bases: 11. The CDR3 DNA sequence: TGTGCCAGCAGCCACTCCGACAGGGTTAAAGGCTATGGCTACACCTTC. It is translated as CASSHSDRVKGYGYTF.

This chain connects TRBV10-3 to TRBJ1-1; the match to TRBD1 covers 7 bases. V trimming: 4 bases; J trimming: 7 bases; junction bases outside the gene matches: 0. Germline CDR1 is ENHRY and CDR2 is SYGVKD. This CDR3 contains 11 residues. CDR3 in amino acids: CAISGDSEAFF. CDR3 coding DNA: TGTGCCATCAGTGGGGACAGTGAAGCTTTCTTT.

The chain carries TRBV6-1 and TRBJ2-7; D call uncertain. Germline V gene lookup returns CDR1 MNHNS and CDR2 SASEGT. V dropped 9 bases and J dropped 2 bases, with 20 bases sitting between them. The CDR3 extends over 15 amino acids. The CDR3: CASYPLIRSAYEQYF. The CDR3, as DNA: TGTGCCAGTTACCCGCTTATCAGGTCAGCCTACGAGCAGTACTTC.

This clonotype came up many times. The junction departs from germline at one end; a sequencing error may be responsible. The chain links TRBV12-3 or TRBV12-4 to TRBJ2-1; D not certain. There are 14 residues in the CDR3. The CDR3 bases are TGCGCCAGCAGCTTAGTCAGCTCCTACAATGAGCAGTTCTTC. It encodes CASSLVSSYNEQFF.

This clonotype has more than one count but fewer than ten. V gene TRBV5-1 combines with J gene TRBJ2-3; 8 bases are shared with TRBD2. This CDR3 is built from 16 residues. Trimming took 6 bases from V and 0 from J; bases not matched to a gene: 9. Germline values: CDR1 SGHRS, CDR2 YFSETQ. The CDR3 is CASTPGGGTSTDTQYF. The CDR3 DNA is TGCGCCAGCACGCCCGGCGGGGGGACTAGCACAGATACGCAGTATTTT.

The J gene is TRBJ1-4, the V gene TRBV3-1; D is ambiguous. Trimming shortened V by 1 base and J by 5 bases, and 11 bases separated the two germline ends. Per germline, CDR1 LGHDT and CDR2 YNNKEL (reference sequence). This CDR3 has 15 amino acids. For the CDR3, the DNA is TGTGCCAGCAGCCAAGGGCAGGCGAACAATGAAAAACTGTTTTTT. This translates into CASSQGQANNEKLFF.

The sample holds many counts of this clonotype. The V call is TRBV5-1, the J call TRBJ2-5; possibly TRBD2 for D (5 bases). This CDR3 spans 14 amino acids. CDR1 SGHRS and CDR2 YFSETQ come from the germline V gene. V shed 0 bases and J shed 5 bases, with 11 bases lying between them. CDR3 sequence: CASSLAGPSETQYF. CDR3 DNA: TGCGCCAGCAGCTTGGCGGGCCCTAGCGAGACCCAGTACTTC.

This clonotype has ten or more counts. J is TRBJ2-7 and V is TRBV10-3; D perhaps matches TRBD1 (5 bases). Germline V gene data show CDR1 as ENHRY and CDR2 as SYGVKD. The length of the CDR3 is 15 residues. The V and J ends lost 3 bases and 4 bases respectively, with 16 bases between them. CDR3 sequence reads: CAISEGREPFYEQYF. For the CDR3, the DNA is TGTGCCATCAGTGAAGGCAGGGAACCCTTTTACGAGCAGTACTTC.

This clonotype was seen a few times. The chain combines TRBV6-1 with TRBJ2-2; TRBD2 aligns across 7 bases. The ends lost 3 bases at V and 6 bases at J; junction bases unmatched: 7. This CDR3 has 15 amino acids. Germline lookup yields CDR1 MNHNS and CDR2 SASEGT. The CDR3 DNA is TGTGCCAGCAGTGACGGGGGGTTAGGCGCCGGGGAGCTGTTTTTT. Protein: CASSDGGLGAGELFF.

The table lists this clonotype with many counts. The chain has TRBV7-2 and TRBJ1-4, with 8 bases fitting TRBD1. The CDR3 covers 14 residues. V shed 5 bases, J shed 7 bases, and the junction held 6 bases outside the gene matches. Germline V gene sequence: CDR1 SGHTA, CDR2 FQGNSA. The CDR3 nucleotides read TGTGCCAGCAGCATGCAGGGGGCGGGTGAAAAACTGTTTTTT. Amino acid sequence: CASSMQGAGEKLFF.

This clonotype showed up many times. The chain couples TRBV19 to TRBJ2-3; tentatively, D is TRBD1 or TRBD2 (6 bases each). Between the trimmed V and J ends, which lost 7 bases and 2 bases, there was a span of 13 bases. In germline, CDR1 is LNHDA, CDR2 SQIVND (reference sequence). The CDR3 runs to 14 residues. DNA of the CDR3: TGTGCCAGTAAGGGGAGGACAGCCACAGATACGCAGTATTTT. Translation gives CASKGRTATDTQYF.

The CDR3 coding sequence is TGTGCCAGCAGACCCGGGGGGGGTAACCACGAGCAGTACTTC. Translation gives CASRPGGGNHEQYF. The rearrangement links TRBV27 to TRBJ2-7, with 8 bases that match TRBD2. The CDR3 runs 14 residues. Looked up from germline, CDR1 is MNHEY and CDR2 is SMNVEV (reference sequence). After removal of 6 bases from V and 5 bases from J, the junction contained 9 bases not matched to a gene.

This chain joins TRBV29-1 and TRBJ2-1; D is unclear. Per germline, CDR1 SQVTM and CDR2 ANQGSEA. This CDR3 has 15 residues. V was cut by 5 bases and J by 1 base, with 15 bases left in between. The DNA of the CDR3 is TGCAGCGTTAACGGCCGCGAACGATCCTACAATGAGCAGTTCTTC. Its translation: CSVNGRERSYNEQFF.

This clonotype came up a few times. The chain carries TRBV5-1 and TRBJ2-7; 12 bases line up with TRBD2. The CDR3 has 21 amino acids. Germline CDR1 SGHRS, CDR2 YFSETQ. After removal of 0 bases from V and 0 bases from J, the junction contained 16 bases not matched to a gene. The CDR3 DNA sequence: TGCGCCAGCAGCTTGGAAAATCGGCTAGCGGGAGGGCCAGACTTCTCCTACGAGCAGTACTTC. It codes for CASSLENRLAGGPDFSYEQYF.

This clonotype was picked up a small number of times. The rearrangement uses TRBV5-1 and TRBJ2-7; 12 nucleotides line up with TRBD1. Germline CDR1 is SGHRS and CDR2 is YFSETQ. The CDR3 contains 14 residues. With 3 bases clipped from V and 7 bases from J, the junction kept 5 bases outside the gene matches. The CDR3 DNA reads TGCGCCAGCAGCTGGGGACAGGGGGCAGGGGAGCAGTACTTC. It specifies CASSWGQGAGEQYF.

Only a few counts were recorded for this clonotype. V is TRBV30 and J is TRBJ1-5, with D unresolved. The CDR3 runs to 14 residues. Germline CDR1 is GTSNPN and CDR2 is SVGIG (reference sequence). Trimming took off 0 bases at V and 2 bases at J, with 8 bases between the two ends. CDR3 protein: CAWSVGEGNQPQHF. The CDR3 DNA follows: TGTGCCTGGAGTGTAGGAGAGGGCAATCAGCCCCAGCATTTT.

CDR3 in amino acids: CASSLGSEGTDTQYF. DNA of the CDR3: TGTGCCAGCAGCTTAGGTTCCGAGGGGACAGATACGCAGTATTTT. The chain is built from TRBV7-3 and TRBJ2-3; the D gene could be TRBD1 or TRBD2 (5 bases each). V lost 2 bases to trimming and J lost 3 bases, with 12 bases between them. The CDR3 sequence is 15 residues long. Germline V gene data show CDR1 as SGHTA and CDR2 as FQGTGA.

Only a few counts were recorded for this clonotype. This chain links TRBV6-1 with TRBJ2-5; possibly TRBD2 for D (6 bases). V dropped 6 bases and J dropped 4 bases, with 15 bases sitting between them. Germline CDR1 MNHNS, CDR2 SASEGT. This CDR3 has 14 residues. CDR3 DNA: TGTGCCAGCAGACCCCCCGGAGGGAGAGAGACCCAGTACTTC. It translates to CASRPPGGRETQYF.

The chain employs TRBV12-3 or TRBV12-4 and TRBJ2-7, with TRBD2 matching over 8 bases. V lost 6 bases and J lost 4; bases outside the gene matches: 11. The CDR3 runs to 15 residues. The CDR3 coding sequence is TGTGCCAGCAGCCCAGTCCCCAGCGGGAGATACGAGCAGTACTTC. Its translation is CASSPVPSGRYEQYF.

This clonotype was seen a handful of times. The rearrangement links TRBV4-1 to TRBJ2-7; weak D call: TRBD2 (5 bases). Germline CDR1 reads MGHRA; CDR2 reads YSYEKL. The CDR3 extends over 15 amino acids. V was trimmed by 3 bases and J by 0 bases, leaving 12 bases between them. The CDR3 nucleotides read TGCGCCAGCAGCCATCGGACTGAAAGCTCCTACGAGCAGTACTTC. Protein product: CASSHRTESSYEQYF.

The chain has TRBV4-3 and TRBJ2-7; D call uncertain. V was trimmed by 0 bases and J by 4 bases, leaving 19 bases between them. In germline, CDR1 is LGHNA, CDR2 YSLEER. This CDR3 region has 17 residues. CDR3 sequence: CASSQDYYSRFYYEQYF. The CDR3 DNA follows: TGCGCCAGCAGCCAAGACTATTACAGCCGTTTCTATTACGAGCAGTACTTC.

This clonotype was detected only a few times. V usage is TRBV6-4 and J usage is TRBJ2-2, with D unclear. From germline, CDR1 is MRHNA and CDR2 SNTAGT. The CDR3 is 16 amino acids. Trimming removed 6 bases from V and 1 base from J, with 15 bases in between. The CDR3 DNA reads TGTGCCAGCAGCCCACGTGGGGTCCTGAACACCGGGGAGCTGTTTTTT. Translating gives CASSPRGVLNTGELFF.

This clonotype was seen more than once but under ten times. V gene TRBV28 combines with J gene TRBJ2-7; D may match TRBD1 or TRBD2 (5 bases each). The V gene's germline CDR1 is MDHEN and CDR2 SYDVKM. The germline V and J ends were trimmed by 1 base and 6 bases, with 13 bases remaining between them. The CDR3 is 14 amino acids. The CDR3 nucleotides read TGTGCCAGCAGTTTATTGGCCAGGGACGGCGAGCAGTACTTC. This sequence encodes CASSLLARDGEQYF.

The sample holds many counts of this clonotype. The genes are TRBV5-4 and TRBJ2-7; D unclear. Per the germline V gene, CDR1 is SGHNT and CDR2 is YYREEE (reference sequence). Deletions cut 0 bases from V and 4 bases from J, with 8 bases between. CDR3 size: 13 residues. The CDR3 bases are TGTGCCAGCAGCTTGGCTGGGGTTTACGAGCAGTACTTC. It yields the protein CASSLAGVYEQYF. Full variable domain (remainder filled in from reference TRBV5-4 and TRBJ2-7): ETGVTQSPTHLIKTRGQQVTLRCSSQSGHNTVSWYQQALGQGPQFIFQYYREEENGRGNFPPRFSGLQFPNYSSELNVNALELDDSALYLCASSLAGVYEQYFGPGTRLTVT.

This clonotype has more than one count but fewer than ten. The rearrangement links TRBV6-1 to TRBJ2-2; weak D call: TRBD1 (5 bases). The CDR3 is 13 residues long. V lost 7 bases to trimming and J lost 1 base, with 7 bases between them. Germline V CDR1 and CDR2: MNHNS, SASEGT. This CDR3 is CASKTGNTGELFF. The CDR3 DNA reads as TGTGCCAGCAAAACAGGGAACACCGGGGAGCTGTTTTTT.